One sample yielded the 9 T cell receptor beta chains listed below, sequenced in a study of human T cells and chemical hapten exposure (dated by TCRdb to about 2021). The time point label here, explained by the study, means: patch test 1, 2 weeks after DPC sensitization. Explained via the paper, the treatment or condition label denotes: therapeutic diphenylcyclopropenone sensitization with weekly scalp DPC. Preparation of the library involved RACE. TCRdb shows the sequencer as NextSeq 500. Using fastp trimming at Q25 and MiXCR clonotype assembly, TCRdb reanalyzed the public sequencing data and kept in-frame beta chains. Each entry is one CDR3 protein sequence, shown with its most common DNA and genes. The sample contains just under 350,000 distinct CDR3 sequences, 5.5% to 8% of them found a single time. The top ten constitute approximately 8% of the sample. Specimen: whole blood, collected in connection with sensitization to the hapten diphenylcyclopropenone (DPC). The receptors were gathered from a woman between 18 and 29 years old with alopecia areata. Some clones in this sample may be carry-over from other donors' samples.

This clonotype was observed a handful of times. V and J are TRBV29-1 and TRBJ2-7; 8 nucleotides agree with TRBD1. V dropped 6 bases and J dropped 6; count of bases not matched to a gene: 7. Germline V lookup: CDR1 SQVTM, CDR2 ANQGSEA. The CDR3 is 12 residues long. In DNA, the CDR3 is TGCAGCGTCGGGGACAGGTCTTCCGAGCAGTACTTC. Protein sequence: CSVGDRSSEQYF.

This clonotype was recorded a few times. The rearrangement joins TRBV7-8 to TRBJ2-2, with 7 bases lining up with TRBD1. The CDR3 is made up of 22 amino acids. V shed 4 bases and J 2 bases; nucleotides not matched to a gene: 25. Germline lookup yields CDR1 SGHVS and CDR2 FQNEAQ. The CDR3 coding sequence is TGTGCCAGCAGCTCGATACCGGGACAGCGATCGATCATCACCCGAAACACCGGGGAGCTGTTTTTT. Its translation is CASSSIPGQRSIITRNTGELFF.

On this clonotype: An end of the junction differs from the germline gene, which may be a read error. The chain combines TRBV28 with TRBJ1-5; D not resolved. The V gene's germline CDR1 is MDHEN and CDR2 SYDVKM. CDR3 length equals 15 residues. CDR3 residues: CASSRRDYSNQPKHF. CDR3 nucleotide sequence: TGTGCCAGCAGTCGACGGGATTATAGCAATCAGCCCAAGCATTTT.

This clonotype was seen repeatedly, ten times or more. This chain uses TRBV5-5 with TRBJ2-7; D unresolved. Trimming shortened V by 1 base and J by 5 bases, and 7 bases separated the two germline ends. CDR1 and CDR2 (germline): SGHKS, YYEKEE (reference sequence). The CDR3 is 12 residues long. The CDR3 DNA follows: TGTGCCAGCAGCTTGAAGGTACACGAGCAGTACTTC. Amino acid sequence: CASSLKVHEQYF. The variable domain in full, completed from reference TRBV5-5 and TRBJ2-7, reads DAGVTQSPTHLIKTRGQQVTLRCSPISGHKSVSWYQQVLGQGPQFIFQYYEKEERGRGNFPDRFSARQFPNYSSELNVNALLLGDSALYLCASSLKVHEQYFGPGTRLTVT.

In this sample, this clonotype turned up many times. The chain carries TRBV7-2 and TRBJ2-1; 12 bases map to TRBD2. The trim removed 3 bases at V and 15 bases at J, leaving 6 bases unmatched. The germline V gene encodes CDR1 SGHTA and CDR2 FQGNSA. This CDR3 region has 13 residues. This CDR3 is CASSFLAGGPWFF. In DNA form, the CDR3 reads TGTGCCAGCAGCTTTCTAGCGGGGGGGCCGTGGTTCTTC.

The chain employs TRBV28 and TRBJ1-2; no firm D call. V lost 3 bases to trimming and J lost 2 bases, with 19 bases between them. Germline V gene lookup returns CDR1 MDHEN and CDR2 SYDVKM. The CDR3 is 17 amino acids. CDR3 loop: CASSFPSRTLKNYGYTF. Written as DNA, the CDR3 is TGTGCCAGCAGTTTCCCCAGCAGGACCCTAAAAAACTATGGCTACACCTTC.

The CDR3 loop is CASSPQAQETQYF. Here the CDR3 DNA reads TGTGCCAGCAGCCCACAGGCCCAAGAGACCCAGTACTTC. The chain links TRBV7-9 to TRBJ2-5; tentatively, D is TRBD1 (5 bases). The germline V gene encodes CDR1 SEHNR and CDR2 FQNEAQ (reference sequence). This CDR3 comprises 13 residues. V was clipped by 5 bases and J by 1 base, with 8 bases between them.

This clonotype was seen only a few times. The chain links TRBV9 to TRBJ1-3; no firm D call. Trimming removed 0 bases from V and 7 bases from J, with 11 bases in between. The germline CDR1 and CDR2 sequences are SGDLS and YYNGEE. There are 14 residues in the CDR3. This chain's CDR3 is CASSVGEVPNTIYF. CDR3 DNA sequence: TGTGCCAGCAGCGTAGGAGAAGTCCCCAACACCATATATTTT. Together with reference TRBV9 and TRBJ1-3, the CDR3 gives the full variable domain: DSGVTQTPKHLITATGQRVTLRCSPRSGDLSVYWYQQSLDQGLQFLIQYYNGEERAKGNILERFSAQQFPDLHSELNLSSLELGDSALYFCASSVGEVPNTIYFGEGSWLTVV.

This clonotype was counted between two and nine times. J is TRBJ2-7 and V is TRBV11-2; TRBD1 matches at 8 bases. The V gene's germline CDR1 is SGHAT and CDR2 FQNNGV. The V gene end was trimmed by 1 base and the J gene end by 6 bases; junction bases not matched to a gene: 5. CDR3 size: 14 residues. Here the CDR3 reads CASSLAYRGSEQYF. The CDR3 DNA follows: TGTGCCAGCAGCTTAGCTTACAGGGGGTCCGAGCAGTACTTC.